This record covers a single TCR beta chain. The data originate from a study of blood T cell repertoires in COVID-19. Study details: PBMCs, B-cell-depleted T cells, or T cells were the source of the cDNA or gDNA that made up the material.

Authors' data handling: It was from reference gene primer amplification that nucleated cell counts were estimated. TCRdb keeps only in-frame clones here, not all; method: immunoSEQ multiplex PCR. From that table come the V and J calls and clone size; the DNA was used to work out D and trimming. The data show fewer than 350,000 clones, with approximately 91% seen just once and under 3% held by the top ten. There are 15 residues in the CDR3. V dropped 7 bases and J dropped 7; count of bases not matched to a gene: 9. Germline CDR1 and CDR2: SNHLY and FYNNEI. Sequencing was performed on PBMCs or T cells enriched from blood (not recorded which). This receptor was taken from a woman between 35 and 50 years old with acute COVID-19. This rearrangement joins TRBV2 to TRBJ2-1, with TRBD2 identical over 11 bases. CDR3: CASTLLAGEGNEQFF. The DNA of the CDR3 is TGTGCCAGCACCCTACTAGCGGGGGAAGGAAATGAGCAGTTCTTC.